Detailed here is one T cell receptor beta chain. TCRdb's table, derived via immunoSEQ multiplex PCR, lists solely in-frame clones and lacks some. Among about 73,000 clones listed, around 84% were seen once. The data are from a study of OX40 agonist ivuxolimab in advanced cancers. The length of the CDR3 is 14 residues. The V end lost 1 base, the J end lost 2 bases, and 8 bases lay between the germline ends. Per germline, CDR1 MGHRA and CDR2 YSYEKL. This sequence originates from an adult with an advanced solid tumor such as melanoma, head and neck, liver or kidney cancer. The gene calls are TRBV4-1 and TRBJ1-2; D is unresolved. Sequencing used CD4+ or CD8+ T cells sorted from blood, obtained in a trial of the OX40 agonist ivuxolimab. CDR3: CASSQGDANYGYTF. CDR3 DNA: TGCGCCAGCAGCCAAGGGGATGCCAACTATGGCTACACCTTC.